The clone carrying this T cell receptor beta chain occurred a few times. This specimen includes other DNA sequences encoding the same CDR3. Authors' methods: Quantification of nucleated cells was approximated via reference gene primer amplification. Repertoires were generated with immunoSEQ multiplex PCR, while TCRdb's copy carries only in-frame clones and drops some. V and J calls and clone size are given by that table; D and trimming were obtained from the DNA. The data hold 95,000 to 110,000 clones, with roughly 84% observed a single time. This specimen comes from a study of blood T cell repertoires in COVID-19. Study in general: Acute and convalescent COVID-19 specimens originated in the United States, Italy and Spain. Sample material is recorded as cDNA or gDNA derived from T cells, B-cell-depleted T cells, or PBMCs.

The sample comprised peripheral blood. The receptor was isolated from a human donor in a cohort sampled during active or convalescent COVID-19.

The CDR3 protein is CASSGQGTDTQYF. The CDR3 nucleotides read TGCGCCAGCAGCGGACAGGGCACAGATACGCAGTATTTT. The J gene is TRBJ2-3, the V gene TRBV5-1; 7 bases are a match to TRBD1. J gave up 1 base and V 4 bases, and 0 bases lay outside the gene matches. The CDR3 runs 13 residues. Germline values: CDR1 SGHRS, CDR2 YFSETQ. Supplemented by reference TRBV5-1 and TRBJ2-3, the full variable domain reads KAGVTQTPRYLIKTRGQQVTLSCSPISGHRSVSWYQQTPGQGLQFLFEYFSETQRNKGNFPGRFSGRQFSNSRSEMNVSTLELGDSALYLCASSGQGTDTQYFGPGTRLTVL.